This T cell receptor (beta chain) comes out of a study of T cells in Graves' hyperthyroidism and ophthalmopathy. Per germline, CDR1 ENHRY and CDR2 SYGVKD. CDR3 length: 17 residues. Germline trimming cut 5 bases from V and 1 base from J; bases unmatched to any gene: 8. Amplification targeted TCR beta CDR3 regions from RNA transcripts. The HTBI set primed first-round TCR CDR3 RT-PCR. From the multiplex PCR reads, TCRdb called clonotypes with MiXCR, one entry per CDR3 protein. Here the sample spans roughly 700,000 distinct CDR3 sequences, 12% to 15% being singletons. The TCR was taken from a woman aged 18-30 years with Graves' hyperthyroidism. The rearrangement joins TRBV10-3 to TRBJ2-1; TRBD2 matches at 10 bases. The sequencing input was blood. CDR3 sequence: CAISSSGRAESYNEQFF. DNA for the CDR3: TGTGCCATCAGTTCCAGCGGGAGGGCCGAGTCCTACAATGAGCAGTTCTTC.